The following is a T cell receptor beta chain sequence with its context. A few counts support this clone. Which antigen it targets is not known. Base qualities are not provided; no much larger clone lies one nucleotide away. This entry comes from a study of blood T cell repertoires in COVID-19 (TCRdb year 2020). Regarding the study in general: Samples covering the acute and convalescent phases of COVID-19 were provided by collaborators in the United States, Italy and Spain. Where available, HLA class I and class II types were obtained from metadata supplied by the sample provider rather than from assay-based typing. Samples were obtained from the ongoing ImmuneRACE study (first 160 participants) and from roughly 1,300 subjects provided by 6 global collaborators. The dataset comprised deeply sampled blood TCRbeta repertoires from subjects exposed to, actively infected with, or recovered from COVID-19. A de-identified subject ID, COVID-19 status, age in years and sex were almost always included in the sample metadata. The material from the prospective study consisted of cDNA or gDNA derived from T cells, B-cell-depleted T cells, or PBMCs. The repertoires were released in a freely available public database intended as a resource for research on the immune response to SARS-CoV-2. The research as a whole found: The amount of clinical and demographic metadata varied by source and participant and was provided uncurated.

In Seattle, one collaborating source enrolled patients while the infection was active and tracked those patients longitudinally over the course of disease. Collaborating institutions collected whole blood in K2EDTA tubes following their own protocols. For TCRbeta analysis, collaborators shipped samples in one of three forms: frozen whole blood, isolated PBMCs, or DNA extracted from either of those sample types. Between the V and J ends, shortened by 4 bases and 5 bases respectively, the junction contains 8 bases. From the cysteine through the phenylalanine, the CDR3 covers 13 amino acids. The CDR3 DNA has 39 bases and is translated from base 1. CDR1 and CDR2 are drawn from the germline V gene: SGHTA, FQGNSA. The immunoSEQ Assay, a bias-controlled multiplex PCR, was used to amplify TCRbeta CDR3 regions from genomic DNA. The paper's processing steps were these. Nucleated cell counts per sample were estimated from amplification of reference gene primers within the assay. To quantify the absolute abundance of each unique TCRbeta CDR3 rearrangement, sequence reads were collapsed and filtered. For each sample, productive Simpson clonality was calculated by taking the square root of Simpson's diversity index across productive rearrangements. TCRdb limited this immuneACCESS table to in-frame rearrangements with V and J called. A share of clones is missing; checked studies link under half to unresolved V genes, and the rest is unexplained. V and J calls and clone size come straight from that table; D and trimming were deduced from the DNA. The sample profile shows about 190,000 clones; about 80% of them were found once. The ten largest clones capture approximately 7.8% of the sample.

Sequenced input: peripheral blood. The TCR sequence derives from a woman in her fifties or sixties with COVID-19, enrolled during active disease. The chain is made from TRBV7-2 and TRBJ2-2, with a weak D call of TRBD2 (5 bases match). The CDR3 protein is CASSSRGTGELFF. The bases read TGTGCCAGCAGCTCTCGGGGTACCGGGGAGCTGTTTTTT. With the portions outside the CDR3 filled from the reference TRBV7-2 and TRBJ2-2 genes, the complete variable region becomes GAGVSQSPSNKVTEKGKDVELRCDPISGHTALYWYRQSLGQGLEFLIYFQGNSAPDKSGLPSDRFSAERTGGSVSTLTIQRTQQEDSAVYLCASSSRGTGELFFGEGSRLTVL.